This T cell receptor beta chain was captured by sequencing in a study of cytotoxic CD8 clonotypes in ibrutinib-treated CLL. Depths of 1 in 200,000 to 1 in 1 million T cells were the sequencing target. The assay was immunoSEQ multiplex PCR, and TCRdb's table has in-frame clones only and misses some. The sample has about 200,000 clones; roughly 79% are singletons. This CDR3 is 16 amino acids long. V was clipped by 6 bases and J by 0 bases; unmatched bases: 7. Germline lookup yields CDR1 KGHSH and CDR2 LQKENI. This sequence originates from a human donor with chronic lymphocytic leukemia. This sequence joins TRBV18 and TRBJ1-5; TRBD1 agrees at 8 bases. The sequencing used PBMCs, collected after 12 months of ibrutinib treatment. Written as DNA, the CDR3 is TGTGCCAGCTCTCGACAGGGGCTGAATAGCAATCAGCCCCAGCATTTT. Translation gives CASSRQGLNSNQPQHF.